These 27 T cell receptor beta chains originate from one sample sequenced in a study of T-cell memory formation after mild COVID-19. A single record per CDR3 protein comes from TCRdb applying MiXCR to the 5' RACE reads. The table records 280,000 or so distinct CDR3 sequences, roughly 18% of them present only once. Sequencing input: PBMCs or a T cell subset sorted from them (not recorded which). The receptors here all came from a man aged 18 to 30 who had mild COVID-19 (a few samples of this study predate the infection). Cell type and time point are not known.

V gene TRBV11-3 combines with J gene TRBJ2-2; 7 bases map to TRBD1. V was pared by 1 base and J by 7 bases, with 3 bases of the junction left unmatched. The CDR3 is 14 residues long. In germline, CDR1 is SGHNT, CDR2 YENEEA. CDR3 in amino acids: CASSLGQGVGELFF. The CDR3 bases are TGTGCCAGCAGCTTAGGACAGGGCGTCGGGGAGCTGTTTTTT.

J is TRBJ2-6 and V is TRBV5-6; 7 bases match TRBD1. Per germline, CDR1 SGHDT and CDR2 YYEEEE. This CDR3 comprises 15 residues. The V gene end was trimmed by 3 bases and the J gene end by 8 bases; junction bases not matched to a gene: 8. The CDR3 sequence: CASSSSRQGTNVLTF. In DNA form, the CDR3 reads TGTGCCAGCAGCTCATCGAGACAGGGCACCAACGTCCTGACTTTC.

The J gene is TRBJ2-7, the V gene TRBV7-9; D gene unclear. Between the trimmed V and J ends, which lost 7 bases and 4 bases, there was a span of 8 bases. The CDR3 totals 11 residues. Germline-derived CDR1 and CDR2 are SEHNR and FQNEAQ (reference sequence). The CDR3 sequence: CASTSAYEQYF. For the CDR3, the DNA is TGTGCCAGCACCTCAGCGTACGAGCAGTACTTC.

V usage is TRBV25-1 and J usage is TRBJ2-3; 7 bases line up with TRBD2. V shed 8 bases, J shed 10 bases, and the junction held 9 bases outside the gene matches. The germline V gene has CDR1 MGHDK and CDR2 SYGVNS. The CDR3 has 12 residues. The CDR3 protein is CASGPSGGAQYF. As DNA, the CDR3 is TGTGCCAGCGGCCCTTCGGGGGGTGCGCAGTATTTT.

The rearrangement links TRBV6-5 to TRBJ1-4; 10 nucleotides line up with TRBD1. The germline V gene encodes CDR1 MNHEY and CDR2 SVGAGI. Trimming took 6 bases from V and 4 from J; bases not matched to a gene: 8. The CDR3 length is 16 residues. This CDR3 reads CASSPRQGAYNEKLFF. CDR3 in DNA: TGTGCCAGCAGCCCGAGACAGGGGGCCTATAATGAAAAACTGTTTTTT.

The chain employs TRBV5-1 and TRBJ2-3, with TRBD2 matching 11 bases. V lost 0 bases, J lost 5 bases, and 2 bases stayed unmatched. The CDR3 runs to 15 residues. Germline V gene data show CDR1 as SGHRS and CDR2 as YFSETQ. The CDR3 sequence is CASSLDSGGVDTQYF. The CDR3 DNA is TGCGCCAGCAGCTTGGATAGCGGGGGGGTAGATACGCAGTATTTT.

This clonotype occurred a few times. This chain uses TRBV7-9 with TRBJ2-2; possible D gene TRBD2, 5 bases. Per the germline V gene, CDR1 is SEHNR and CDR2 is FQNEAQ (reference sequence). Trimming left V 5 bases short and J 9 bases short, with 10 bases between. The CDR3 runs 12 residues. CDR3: CASSPRTRELFF. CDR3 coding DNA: TGTGCCAGCAGCCCTAGGACTCGGGAGCTGTTTTTT.

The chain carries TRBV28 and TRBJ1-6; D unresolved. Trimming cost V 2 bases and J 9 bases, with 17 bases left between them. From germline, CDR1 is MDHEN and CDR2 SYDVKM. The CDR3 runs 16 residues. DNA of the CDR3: TGTGCCAGCAGTTTAATAAGTGGACTGATCGTTTCACCCCTCCACTTT. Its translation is CASSLISGLIVSPLHF.

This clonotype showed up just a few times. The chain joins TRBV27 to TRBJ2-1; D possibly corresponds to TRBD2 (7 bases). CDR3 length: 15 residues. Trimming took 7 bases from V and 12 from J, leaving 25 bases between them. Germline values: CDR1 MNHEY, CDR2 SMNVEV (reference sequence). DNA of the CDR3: TGTGCCAGCACCTCTGGGGGAGGGCCGGCGGGGGCGCAGTTCTTC. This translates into CASTSGGGPAGAQFF.

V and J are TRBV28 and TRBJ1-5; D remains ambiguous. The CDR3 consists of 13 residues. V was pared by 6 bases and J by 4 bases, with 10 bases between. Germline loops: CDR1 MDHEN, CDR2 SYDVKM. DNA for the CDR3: TGTGCCAGCAGCTGGCTGCAAAATCAGCCCCAGCATTTT. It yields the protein CASSWLQNQPQHF.

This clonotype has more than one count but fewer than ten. CDR3 nucleotides: TGTGCCAGCGCACCGCGGGGGGGCTACGGCAATCAGCCCCAGCATTTT. Translating it yields CASAPRGGYGNQPQHF. The chain links TRBV6-6 to TRBJ1-5, with D possibly TRBD1 on 6 matching bases. Per germline, CDR1 MNHNY and CDR2 SVGAGI (reference sequence). Deletions cut 8 bases from V and 2 bases from J, with 19 bases between. This CDR3 is built from 16 residues.

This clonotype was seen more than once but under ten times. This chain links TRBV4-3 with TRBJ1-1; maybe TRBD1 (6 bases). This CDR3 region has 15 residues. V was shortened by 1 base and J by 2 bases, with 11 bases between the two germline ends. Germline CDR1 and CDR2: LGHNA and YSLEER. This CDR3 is CASSQAQGLNTEAFF. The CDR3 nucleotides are TGCGCCAGCAGCCAAGCTCAGGGGTTAAACACTGAAGCTTTCTTT.

CDR3 nucleotide sequence: TGCGCCAGCGCCGGCGGCGGCTCCTATAATTCACCCCTCCACTTT. It translates to CASAGGGSYNSPLHF. The gene calls are TRBV5-1 and TRBJ1-6; D remains unclear. Germline lookup yields CDR1 SGHRS and CDR2 YFSETQ. The CDR3 sequence is 15 residues long. Deletions cut 7 bases from V and 0 bases from J, with 11 bases between. The full variable domain, its missing parts supplied by reference TRBV5-1 and TRBJ1-6, is KAGVTQTPRYLIKTRGQQVTLSCSPISGHRSVSWYQQTPGQGLQFLFEYFSETQRNKGNFPGRFSGRQFSNSRSEMNVSTLELGDSALYLCASAGGGSYNSPLHFGNGTRLTVT.

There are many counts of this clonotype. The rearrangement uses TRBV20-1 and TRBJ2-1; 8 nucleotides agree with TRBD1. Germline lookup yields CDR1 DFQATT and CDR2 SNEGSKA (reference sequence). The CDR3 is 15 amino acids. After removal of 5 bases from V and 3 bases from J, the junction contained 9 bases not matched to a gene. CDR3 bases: TGCAGTGCTCCCCGGACAGGGACTTTCTACAATGAGCAGTTCTTC. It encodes CSAPRTGTFYNEQFF.

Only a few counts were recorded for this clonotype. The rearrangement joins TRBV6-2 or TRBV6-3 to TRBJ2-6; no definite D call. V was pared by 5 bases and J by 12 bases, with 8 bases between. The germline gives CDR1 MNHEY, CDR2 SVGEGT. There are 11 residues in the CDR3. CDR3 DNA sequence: TGTGCCAGCAGTATACAGACCGTCCTGACTTTC. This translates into CASSIQTVLTF.

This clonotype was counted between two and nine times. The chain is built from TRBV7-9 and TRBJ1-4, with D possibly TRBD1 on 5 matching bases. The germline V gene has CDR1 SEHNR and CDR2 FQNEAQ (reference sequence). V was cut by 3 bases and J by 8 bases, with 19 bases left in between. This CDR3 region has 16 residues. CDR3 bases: TGTGCCAGCAGCTTTATGGGACGCCAATCCACAGAAAAACTGTTTTTT. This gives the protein CASSFMGRQSTEKLFF.

The CDR3 sequence is CSARDAGLAGNQETQYF. For the CDR3, the DNA is TGCAGTGCTAGAGATGCGGGCCTAGCGGGGAACCAAGAGACCCAGTACTTC. The chain is built from TRBV20-1 and TRBJ2-5; TRBD2 matches at 9 bases. This CDR3 comprises 17 residues. Germline loops: CDR1 DFQATT, CDR2 SNEGSKA (reference sequence). The V gene end was trimmed by 0 bases and the J gene end by 0 bases; junction bases not matched to a gene: 8.

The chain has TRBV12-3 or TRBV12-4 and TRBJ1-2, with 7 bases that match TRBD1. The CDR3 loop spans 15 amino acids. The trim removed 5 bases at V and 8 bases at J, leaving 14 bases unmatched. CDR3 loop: CASSTRTGTPFGYTF. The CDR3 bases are TGTGCCAGCAGTACCCGGACAGGAACACCTTTCGGCTACACCTTC.

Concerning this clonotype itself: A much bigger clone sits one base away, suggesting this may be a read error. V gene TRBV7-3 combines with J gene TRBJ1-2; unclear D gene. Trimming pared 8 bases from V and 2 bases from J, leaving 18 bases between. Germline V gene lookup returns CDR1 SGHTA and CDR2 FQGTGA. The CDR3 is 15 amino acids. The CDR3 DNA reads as TGTGCCAGCCGCCCCTGGTCGGGGTCCAACTATGGCTACACCTTC. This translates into CASRPWSGSNYGYTF. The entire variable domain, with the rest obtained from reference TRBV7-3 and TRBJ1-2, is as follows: GAGVSQTPSNKVTEKGKYVELRCDPISGHTALYWYRQSLGQGPEFLIYFQGTGAADDSGLPNDRFFAVRPEGSVSTLKIQRTERGDSAVYLCASRPWSGSNYGYTFGSGTRLTVV.

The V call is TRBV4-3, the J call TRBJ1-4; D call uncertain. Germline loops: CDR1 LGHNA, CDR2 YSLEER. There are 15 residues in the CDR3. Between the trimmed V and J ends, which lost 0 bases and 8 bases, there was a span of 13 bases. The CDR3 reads CASSQDSGRREKLFF. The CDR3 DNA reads TGCGCCAGCAGCCAAGATTCCGGAAGACGGGAAAAACTGTTTTTT.

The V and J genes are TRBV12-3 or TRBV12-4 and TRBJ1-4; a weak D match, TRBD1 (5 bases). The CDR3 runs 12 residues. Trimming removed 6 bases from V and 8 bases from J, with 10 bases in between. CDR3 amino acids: CASRRDGEKLFF. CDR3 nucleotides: TGTGCCAGCAGACGGGACGGCGAAAAACTGTTTTTT.

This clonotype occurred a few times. This CDR3 is CSATARGADSNQPQHF. CDR3 sequence (DNA): TGCAGTGCTACCGCACGGGGGGCGGATAGCAATCAGCCCCAGCATTTT. The chain carries TRBV20-1 and TRBJ1-5, with a weak D call TRBD1 (6 bases). CDR1 DFQATT and CDR2 SNEGSKA come from the germline V gene (reference sequence). The CDR3 is 16 amino acids. Deletions cut 4 bases from V and 0 bases from J, with 16 bases between.

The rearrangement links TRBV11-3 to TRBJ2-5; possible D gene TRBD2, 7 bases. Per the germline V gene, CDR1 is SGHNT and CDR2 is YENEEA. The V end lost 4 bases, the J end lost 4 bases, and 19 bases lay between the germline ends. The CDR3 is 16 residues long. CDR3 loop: CASSYRGGALPETQYF. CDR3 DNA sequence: TGTGCCAGCAGCTATAGAGGGGGGGCGCTTCCAGAGACCCAGTACTTC.

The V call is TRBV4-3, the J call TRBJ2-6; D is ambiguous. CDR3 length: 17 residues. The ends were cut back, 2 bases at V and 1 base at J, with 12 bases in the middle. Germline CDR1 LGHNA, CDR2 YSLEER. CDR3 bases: TGCGCCAGCAGCCAACGGGCCATGGCTTCTGGGGCCAACGTCCTGACTTTC. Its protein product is CASSQRAMASGANVLTF.

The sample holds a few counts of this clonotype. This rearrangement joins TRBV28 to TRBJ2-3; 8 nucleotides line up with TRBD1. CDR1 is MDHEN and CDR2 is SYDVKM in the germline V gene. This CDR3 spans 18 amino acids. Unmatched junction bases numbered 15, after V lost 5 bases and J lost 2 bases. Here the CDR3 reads CASSDPDRAKISTDTQYF. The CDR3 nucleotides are TGTGCCAGCAGTGACCCGGACAGGGCGAAGATCTCCACAGATACGCAGTATTTT.

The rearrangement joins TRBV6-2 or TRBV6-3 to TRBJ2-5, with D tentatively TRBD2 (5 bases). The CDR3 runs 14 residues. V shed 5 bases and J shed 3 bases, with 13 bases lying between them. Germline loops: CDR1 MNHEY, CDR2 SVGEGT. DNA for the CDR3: TGTGCCAGCAGTCAGCGGACGGAAAAAGAGACCCAGTACTTC. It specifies CASSQRTEKETQYF.

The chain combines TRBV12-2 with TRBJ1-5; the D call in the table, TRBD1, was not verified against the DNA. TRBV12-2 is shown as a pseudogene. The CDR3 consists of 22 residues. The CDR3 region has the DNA TGTGCAAGTCGCTTCCTACGGACAGGGGGTCACCAGCCCCAGGACCAGGGTCAGCCCCAGCATTTT. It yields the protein CASRFLRTGGHQPQDQGQPQHF.